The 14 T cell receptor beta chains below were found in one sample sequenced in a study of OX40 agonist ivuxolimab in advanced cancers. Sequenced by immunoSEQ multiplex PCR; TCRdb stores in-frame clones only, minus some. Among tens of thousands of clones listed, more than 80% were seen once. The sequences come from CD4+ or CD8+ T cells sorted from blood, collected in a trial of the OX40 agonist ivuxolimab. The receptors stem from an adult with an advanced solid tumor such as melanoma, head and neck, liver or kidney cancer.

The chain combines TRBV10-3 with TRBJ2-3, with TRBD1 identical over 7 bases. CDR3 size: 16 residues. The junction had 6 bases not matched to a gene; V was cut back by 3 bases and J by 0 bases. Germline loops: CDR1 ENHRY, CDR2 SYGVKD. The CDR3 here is CAISEIWGQSTDTQYF. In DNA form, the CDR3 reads TGTGCCATCAGTGAAATTTGGGGACAGAGCACAGATACGCAGTATTTT.

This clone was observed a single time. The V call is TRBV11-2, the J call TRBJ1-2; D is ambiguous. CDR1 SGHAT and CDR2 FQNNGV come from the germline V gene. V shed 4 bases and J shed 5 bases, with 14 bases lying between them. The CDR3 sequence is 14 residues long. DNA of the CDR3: TGTGCCAGCAGCTCATGGGCAGATCCATATGGCTACACCTTC. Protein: CASSSWADPYGYTF.

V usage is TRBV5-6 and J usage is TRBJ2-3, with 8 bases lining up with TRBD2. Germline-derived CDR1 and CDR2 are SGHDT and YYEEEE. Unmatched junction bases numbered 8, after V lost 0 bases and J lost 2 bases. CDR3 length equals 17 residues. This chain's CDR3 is CASSLGSGGPFTDTQYF. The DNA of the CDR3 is TGTGCCAGCAGCTTGGGATCGGGAGGGCCCTTCACAGATACGCAGTATTTT. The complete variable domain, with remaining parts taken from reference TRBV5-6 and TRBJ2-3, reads DAGVTQSPTHLIKTRGQQVTLRCSPKSGHDTVSWYQQALGQGPQFIFQYYEEEERQRGNFPDRFSGHQFPNYSSELNVNALLLGDSALYLCASSLGSGGPFTDTQYFGPGTRLTVL.

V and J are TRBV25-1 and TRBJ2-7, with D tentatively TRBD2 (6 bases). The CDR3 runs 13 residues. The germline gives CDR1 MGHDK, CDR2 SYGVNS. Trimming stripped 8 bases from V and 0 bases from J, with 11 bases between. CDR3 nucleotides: TGTGCCAGCTCCGCGGGGTCCTCCTACGAGCAGTACTTC. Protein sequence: CASSAGSSYEQYF.

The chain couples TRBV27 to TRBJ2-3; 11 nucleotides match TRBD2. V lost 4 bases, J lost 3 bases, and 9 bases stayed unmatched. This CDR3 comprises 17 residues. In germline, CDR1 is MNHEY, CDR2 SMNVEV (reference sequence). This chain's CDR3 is CASSSRLAGPSTDTQYF. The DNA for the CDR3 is TGTGCCAGCAGTTCCAGACTAGCGGGACCGAGTACAGATACGCAGTATTTT.

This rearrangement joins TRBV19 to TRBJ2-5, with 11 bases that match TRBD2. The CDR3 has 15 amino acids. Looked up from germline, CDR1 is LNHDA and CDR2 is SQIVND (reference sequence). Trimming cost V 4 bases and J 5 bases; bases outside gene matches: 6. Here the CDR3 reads CASSSSGRAFETQYF. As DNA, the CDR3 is TGTGCCAGTAGTAGTAGCGGGAGGGCCTTTGAGACCCAGTACTTC. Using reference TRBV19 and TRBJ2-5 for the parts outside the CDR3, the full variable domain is DGGITQSPKYLFRKEGQNVTLSCEQNLNHDAMYWYRQDPGQGLRLIYYSQIVNDFQKGDIAEGYSVSREKKESFPLTVTSAQKNPTAFYLCASSSSGRAFETQYFGPGTRLLVL.

The chain's CDR3 is CASAGQGARETQYF. The DNA for the CDR3 is TGTGCCAGCGCCGGACAGGGGGCGAGAGAGACCCAGTACTTC. The V and J genes are TRBV27 and TRBJ2-5; TRBD1 matches at 11 bases. Germline trimming cut 8 bases from V and 4 bases from J; bases unmatched to any gene: 6. This CDR3 comprises 14 residues. Germline V gene data show CDR1 as MNHEY and CDR2 as SMNVEV (reference sequence).

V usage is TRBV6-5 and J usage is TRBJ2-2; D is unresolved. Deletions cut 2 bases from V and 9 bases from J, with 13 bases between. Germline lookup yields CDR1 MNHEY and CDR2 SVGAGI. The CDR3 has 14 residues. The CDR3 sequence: CASSYGSTKRELFF. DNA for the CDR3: TGTGCCAGCAGTTACGGCAGTACCAAAAGGGAGCTGTTTTTT.

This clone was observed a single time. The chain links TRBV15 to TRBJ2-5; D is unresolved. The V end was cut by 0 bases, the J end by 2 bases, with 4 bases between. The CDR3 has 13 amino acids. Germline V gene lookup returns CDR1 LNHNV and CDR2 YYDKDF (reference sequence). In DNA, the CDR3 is TGTGCCACCAGCAGAGATCTTCAAGAGACCCAGTACTTC. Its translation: CATSRDLQETQYF.

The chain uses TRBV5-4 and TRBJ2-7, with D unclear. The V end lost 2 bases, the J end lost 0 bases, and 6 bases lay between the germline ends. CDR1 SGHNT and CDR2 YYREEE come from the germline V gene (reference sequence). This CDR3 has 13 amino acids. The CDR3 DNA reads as TGTGCCAGCAGCTTTGGTGACTCCTACGAGCAGTACTTC. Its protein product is CASSFGDSYEQYF. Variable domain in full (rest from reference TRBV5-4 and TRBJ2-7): ETGVTQSPTHLIKTRGQQVTLRCSSQSGHNTVSWYQQALGQGPQFIFQYYREEENGRGNFPPRFSGLQFPNYSSELNVNALELDDSALYLCASSFGDSYEQYFGPGTRLTVT.

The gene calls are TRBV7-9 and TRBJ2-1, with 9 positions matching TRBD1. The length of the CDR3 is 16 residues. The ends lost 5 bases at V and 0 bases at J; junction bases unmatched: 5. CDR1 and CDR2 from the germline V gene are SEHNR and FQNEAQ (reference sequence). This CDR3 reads CASSPGQGSSYNEQFF. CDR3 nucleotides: TGTGCCAGCAGCCCAGGACAGGGGAGCTCCTACAATGAGCAGTTCTTC.

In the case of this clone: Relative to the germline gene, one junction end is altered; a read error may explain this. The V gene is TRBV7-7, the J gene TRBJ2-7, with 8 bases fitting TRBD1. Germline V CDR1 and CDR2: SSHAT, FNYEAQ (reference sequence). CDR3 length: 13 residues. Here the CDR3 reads CASSLGTGTEQYF. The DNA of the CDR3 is TGTGCTAGCAGCTTAGGGACAGGCACCGAGCAGTACTTC.

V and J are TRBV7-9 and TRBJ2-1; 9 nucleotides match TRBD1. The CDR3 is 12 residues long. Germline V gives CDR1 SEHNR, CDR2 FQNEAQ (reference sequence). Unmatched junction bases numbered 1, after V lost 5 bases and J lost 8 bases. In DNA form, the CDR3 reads TGTGCCAGCAGCGGGGACAGGGATGAGCAGTTCTTC. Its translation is CASSGDRDEQFF.

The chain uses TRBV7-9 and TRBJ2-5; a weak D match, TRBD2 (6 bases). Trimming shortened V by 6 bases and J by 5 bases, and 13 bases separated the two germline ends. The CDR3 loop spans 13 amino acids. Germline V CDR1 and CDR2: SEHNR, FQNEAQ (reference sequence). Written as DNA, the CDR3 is TGTGCCAGCAGTCCCACTAGCCAGGAGACCCAGTACTTC. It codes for CASSPTSQETQYF.